The 19 T cell receptor beta chains below come from one sample, sequenced in a study of shared clonotypes between healthy human individuals. The table came from immunoSEQ multiplex PCR; TCRdb's copy has only in-frame clones and leaves some out. The profile shows over 2 million clones, roughly 94% of them singletons. Specimen: naive CD4+ T cells sorted from blood. Subset given: CD45RA+ positively selected. The origin of the receptors is a man younger than 35 in good health.

The V call is TRBV6-1, the J call TRBJ1-4, with a tentative D call TRBD1 (5 bases). The CDR3 extends over 14 amino acids. Germline assignment: CDR1 MNHNS and CDR2 SASEGT. Between the trimmed V and J ends, which lost 0 bases and 7 bases, there was a span of 9 bases. The CDR3, as DNA: TGTGCCAGCAGTGAAGCGGTTAGGGGTGAAAAACTGTTTTTT. This sequence encodes CASSEAVRGEKLFF.

V gene TRBV6-4 combines with J gene TRBJ2-7, with 10 bases matching TRBD2. CDR3 length equals 14 residues. V was pared by 5 bases and J by 3 bases, with 4 bases of the junction left unmatched. CDR1 and CDR2 from the germline V gene are MRHNA and SNTAGT. This chain's CDR3 is CASSREREGYEQYF. In DNA form, the CDR3 reads TGTGCCAGCAGTAGGGAGCGGGAGGGCTACGAGCAGTACTTC.

This clone was counted a single time. The sample holds other DNA sequences that translate to the same CDR3. The V gene is TRBV19, the J gene TRBJ1-6, with 8 bases fitting TRBD1. The CDR3 runs to 14 residues. CDR1 is LNHDA and CDR2 is SQIVND in the germline V gene (reference sequence). V was pared by 5 bases and J by 5 bases, with 2 bases of the junction left unmatched. The CDR3 region has the DNA TGTGCCAGTAGTTCGACAGGGGATAATTCACCCCTCCACTTT. Amino acids: CASSSTGDNSPLHF.

J is TRBJ2-1 and V is TRBV30, with a weak D call TRBD2 (6 bases). Looked up from germline, CDR1 is GTSNPN and CDR2 is SVGIG (reference sequence). Trimming pared 4 bases from V and 0 bases from J, leaving 28 bases between. The CDR3 consists of 20 residues. The CDR3 DNA is TGTGCCTGGAACGGGGCCGGGGAGCGGGCCCTTACGAGCTCCTACAATGAGCAGTTCTTC. It is translated as CAWNGAGERALTSSYNEQFF.

The chain couples TRBV5-4 to TRBJ2-7; 7 bases match TRBD1. The CDR3 is 14 amino acids. Trimming at V came to 9 bases and at J to 0 bases, leaving 9 bases not matched to a gene. Germline CDR1 and CDR2: SGHNT and YYREEE (reference sequence). CDR3 coding DNA: TGTGCCACCGAGGACAGGTCGAGCTCCTACGAGCAGTACTTC. Protein product: CATEDRSSSYEQYF.

This rearrangement joins TRBV18 to TRBJ2-7; D not resolved. CDR3 length: 17 amino acids. Trimming pared 3 bases from V and 2 bases from J, leaving 20 bases between. Per the germline V gene, CDR1 is KGHSH and CDR2 is LQKENI. CDR3 nucleotides: TGTGCCAGCTCACCCCCTGTAAATGGCCTTTATACCTACGAGCAGTACTTC. Translated, it gives CASSPPVNGLYTYEQYF.

The chain couples TRBV7-9 to TRBJ1-1, with D unresolved. The ends were cut back, 0 bases at V and 4 bases at J, with 18 bases in the middle. The CDR3 consists of 17 residues. Germline CDR1 is SEHNR and CDR2 is FQNEAQ (reference sequence). This CDR3 is CASSLATVVRTPTEAFF. Here the CDR3 DNA reads TGTGCCAGCAGCTTAGCGACGGTAGTCAGAACCCCCACTGAAGCTTTCTTT.

The chain links TRBV6-5 to TRBJ1-1; 11 bases are a match to TRBD1. Trimming cost V 2 bases and J 5 bases; bases outside gene matches: 4. The CDR3 sequence is 15 residues long. The germline CDR1 and CDR2 sequences are MNHEY and SVGAGI. The CDR3 reads CASSYGDRGTTEAFF. The CDR3 nucleotides read TGTGCCAGCAGTTACGGGGACAGGGGGACGACTGAAGCTTTCTTT.

This clone was observed a handful of times. An end of the junction differs from the germline gene, which may be a read error. The CDR3 nucleotides are TGTGCCAGCAGCATAGATTGGGGGTCCTATGGCTACACCTTC. Residues: CASSIDWGSYGYTF. The chain combines TRBV11-2 with TRBJ1-2; a weak D match, TRBD1 (5 bases). The V gene's germline CDR1 is SGHAT and CDR2 FQNNGV. This CDR3 region has 14 residues.

The gene calls are TRBV27 and TRBJ2-7; D ambiguous. The germline V gene encodes CDR1 MNHEY and CDR2 SMNVEV (reference sequence). The length of the CDR3 is 12 residues. Trimming took off 6 bases at V and 1 base at J, with 7 bases between the two ends. The CDR3, as DNA: TGTGCCAGCAGCGGGCGGTCCTACGAGCAGTACTTC. It specifies CASSGRSYEQYF.

Concerning this clone itself: The same CDR3 can be traced to other DNA sequences in this sample. The CDR3 region has the DNA TGTGCCAGCAGTCAAGGACAGTCCTACGAGCAGTACTTC. Amino acids: CASSQGQSYEQYF. This chain joins TRBV6-5 and TRBJ2-7, with D tentatively TRBD1 (6 bases). V was pared by 5 bases and J by 1 base, with 9 bases between. CDR1 and CDR2 from the germline V gene are MNHEY and SVGAGI. The CDR3 runs 13 residues.

The V gene is TRBV4-3, the J gene TRBJ2-7; either TRBD1 or TRBD2 may fit D (5 bases each). The germline V gene has CDR1 LGHNA and CDR2 YSLEER. V was pared by 4 bases and J by 0 bases, with 10 bases between. The CDR3 loop spans 14 amino acids. This CDR3 is CASSRDLISYEQYF. The CDR3 coding sequence is TGCGCCAGCAGCCGGGACCTTATCTCCTACGAGCAGTACTTC.

V and J are TRBV6-1 and TRBJ2-2, with a weak D call TRBD1 (6 bases). The ends were cut back, 2 bases at V and 8 bases at J, with 12 bases in the middle. The germline CDR1 and CDR2 sequences are MNHNS and SASEGT. The CDR3 extends over 14 amino acids. The CDR3 coding sequence is TGTGCCAGCAGTGAAAGGGTAGGGGGTGGGGAGCTGTTTTTT. Its translation is CASSERVGGGELFF.

The V and J genes are TRBV6-5 and TRBJ1-5, with D perhaps matching TRBD1 (6 bases). Per the germline V gene, CDR1 is MNHEY and CDR2 is SVGAGI. The CDR3 sequence is 15 residues long. Trimming stripped 5 bases from V and 2 bases from J, with 13 bases between. The CDR3 nucleotides read TGTGCCAGCAGTACCACAGGGTGGGGCAATCAGCCCCAGCATTTT. Translated: CASSTTGWGNQPQHF.

V usage is TRBV9 and J usage is TRBJ2-1, with 10 bases fitting TRBD2. The germline V gene encodes CDR1 SGDLS and CDR2 YYNGEE. V lost 0 bases, J lost 7 bases, and 13 bases stayed unmatched. The CDR3 has 18 residues. In DNA, the CDR3 is TGTGCCAGCAGCGTAGACATAAGCGGGGGGGCCGTAAGGAATGAGCAGTTCTTC. Protein product: CASSVDISGGAVRNEQFF. The full variable domain, with the rest looked up from reference TRBV9 and TRBJ2-1, is DSGVTQTPKHLITATGQRVTLRCSPRSGDLSVYWYQQSLDQGLQFLIQYYNGEERAKGNILERFSAQQFPDLHSELNLSSLELGDSALYFCASSVDISGGAVRNEQFFGPGTRLTVL.

Turning to this clone: This sample includes further DNA sequences coding for the same CDR3. V usage is TRBV6-6 and J usage is TRBJ2-5; possible D gene TRBD2, 6 bases. The V end lost 6 bases, the J end lost 5 bases, and 16 bases lay between the germline ends. The CDR3 spans 14 residues. Germline V gene lookup returns CDR1 MNHNY and CDR2 SVGAGI (reference sequence). CDR3 DNA sequence: TGTGCCAGCAGCCCGGGACTGGGGAGGGAGACCCAGTACTTC. This codes for CASSPGLGRETQYF.

The chain has TRBV6-5 and TRBJ2-2; no reliable D call. Trimming shortened V by 0 bases and J by 2 bases, and 10 bases separated the two germline ends. Germline values: CDR1 MNHEY, CDR2 SVGAGI. This CDR3 has 16 amino acids. Written as DNA, the CDR3 is TGTGCCAGCAGTTACTCCCGGAGAGCTAACACCGGGGAGCTGTTTTTT. Protein: CASSYSRRANTGELFF.

V and J are TRBV14 and TRBJ1-2; D might be TRBD1 (5 bases). V lost 1 base and J 1 base, leaving 7 bases between the germline ends. Germline CDR1 SGHDN, CDR2 FVKESK. The CDR3 has 14 amino acids. CDR3 residues: CASSQGGLNYGYTF. In nucleotides, the CDR3 is TGTGCCAGCAGCCAAGGGGGCCTTAACTATGGCTACACCTTC.

The chain is built from TRBV5-6 and TRBJ1-2; 7 bases are a match to TRBD1. Per the germline V gene, CDR1 is SGHDT and CDR2 is YYEEEE. The CDR3 loop spans 14 amino acids. V lost 4 bases and J lost 6; bases outside the gene matches: 9. The CDR3 is CASSRDRSAHGYTF. The CDR3 DNA is TGTGCCAGCAGCAGGGACAGATCGGCCCATGGCTACACCTTC. The full variable domain, rest sourced from reference TRBV5-6 and TRBJ1-2, is DAGVTQSPTHLIKTRGQQVTLRCSPKSGHDTVSWYQQALGQGPQFIFQYYEEEERQRGNFPDRFSGHQFPNYSSELNVNALLLGDSALYLCASSRDRSAHGYTFGSGTRLTVV.